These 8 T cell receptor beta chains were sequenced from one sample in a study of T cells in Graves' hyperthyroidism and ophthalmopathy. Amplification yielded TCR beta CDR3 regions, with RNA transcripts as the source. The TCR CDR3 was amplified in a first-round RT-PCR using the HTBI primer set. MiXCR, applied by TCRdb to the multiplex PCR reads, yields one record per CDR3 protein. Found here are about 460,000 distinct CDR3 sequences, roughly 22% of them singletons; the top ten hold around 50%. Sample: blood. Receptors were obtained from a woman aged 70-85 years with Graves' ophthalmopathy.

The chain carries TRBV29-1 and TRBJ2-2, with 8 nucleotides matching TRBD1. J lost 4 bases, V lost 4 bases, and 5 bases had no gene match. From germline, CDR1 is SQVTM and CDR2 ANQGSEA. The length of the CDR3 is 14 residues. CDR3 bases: TGCAGCGTTGGTACAGGGGGAGTCACCGGGGAGCTGTTTTTT. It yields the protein CSVGTGGVTGELFF.

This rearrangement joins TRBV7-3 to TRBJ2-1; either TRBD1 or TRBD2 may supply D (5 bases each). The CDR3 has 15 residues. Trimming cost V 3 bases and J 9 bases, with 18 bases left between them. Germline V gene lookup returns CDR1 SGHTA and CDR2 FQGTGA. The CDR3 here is CASSLGWGSVGEQFF. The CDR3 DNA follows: TGTGCCAGCAGCTTGGGGTGGGGGTCCGTCGGTGAGCAGTTCTTC.

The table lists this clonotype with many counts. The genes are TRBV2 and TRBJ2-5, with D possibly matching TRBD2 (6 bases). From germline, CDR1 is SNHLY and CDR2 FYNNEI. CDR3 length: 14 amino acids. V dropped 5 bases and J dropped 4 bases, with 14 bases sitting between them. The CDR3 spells CASSIDRDLETQYF. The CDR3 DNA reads TGTGCCAGCAGTATTGACCGGGACTTAGAGACCCAGTACTTC.

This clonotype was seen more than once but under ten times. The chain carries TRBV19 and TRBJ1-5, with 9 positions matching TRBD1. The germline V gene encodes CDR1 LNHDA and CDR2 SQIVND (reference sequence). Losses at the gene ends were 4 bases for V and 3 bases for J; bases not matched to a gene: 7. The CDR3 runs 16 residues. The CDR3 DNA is TGTGCCAGTAGTACCGGGACAGGGTCCTCCAATCAGCCCCAGCATTTT. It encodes CASSTGTGSSNQPQHF. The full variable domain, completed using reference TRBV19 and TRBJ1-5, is DGGITQSPKYLFRKEGQNVTLSCEQNLNHDAMYWYRQDPGQGLRLIYYSQIVNDFQKGDIAEGYSVSREKKESFPLTVTSAQKNPTAFYLCASSTGTGSSNQPQHFGDGTRLSIL.

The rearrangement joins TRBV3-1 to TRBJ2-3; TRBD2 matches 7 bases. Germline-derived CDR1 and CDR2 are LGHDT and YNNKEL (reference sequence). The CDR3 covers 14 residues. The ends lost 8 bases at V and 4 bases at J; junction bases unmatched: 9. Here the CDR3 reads CASVAAGRADTQYF. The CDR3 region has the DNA TGTGCCAGCGTCGCGGCAGGGAGGGCAGATACGCAGTATTTT.

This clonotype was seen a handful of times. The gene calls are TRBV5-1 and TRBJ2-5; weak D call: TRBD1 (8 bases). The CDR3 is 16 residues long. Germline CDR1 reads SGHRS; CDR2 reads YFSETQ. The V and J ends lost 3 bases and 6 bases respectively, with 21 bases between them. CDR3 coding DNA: TGCGCCAGCAGCTCGGACAATACAGGGGGGGGAAAGACCCAGTACTTC. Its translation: CASSSDNTGGGKTQYF. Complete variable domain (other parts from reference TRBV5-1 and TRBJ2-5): KAGVTQTPRYLIKTRGQQVTLSCSPISGHRSVSWYQQTPGQGLQFLFEYFSETQRNKGNFPGRFSGRQFSNSRSEMNVSTLELGDSALYLCASSSDNTGGGKTQYFGPGTRLLVL.

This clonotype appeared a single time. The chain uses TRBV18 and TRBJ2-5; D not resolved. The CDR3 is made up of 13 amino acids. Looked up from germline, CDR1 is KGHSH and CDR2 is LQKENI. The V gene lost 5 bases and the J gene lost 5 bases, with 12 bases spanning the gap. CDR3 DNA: TGTGCCAGCTCAGAGCAGGTTGAGGAGACCCAGTACTTC. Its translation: CASSEQVEETQYF.

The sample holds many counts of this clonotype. The DNA for the CDR3 is TGTGCCAGCAGTGACTGGCTAGCGGGAGTGGATGAGCAGTTCTTC. It yields the protein CASSDWLAGVDEQFF. The chain carries TRBV2 and TRBJ2-1, with 10 nucleotides matching TRBD2. There are 15 residues in the CDR3. V dropped 3 bases and J dropped 8; count of bases not matched to a gene: 7. The germline gives CDR1 SNHLY, CDR2 FYNNEI.